The present T cell receptor beta chain was sequenced within a study of early T cells in non-severe SARS-CoV-2 infection. Study-level information: Chains were not paired, and sequencing was done on bulk RNA from unsorted whole blood. Whole-study findings and limits: Clonotype matching in VDJdb favored anti-spike CD8 responses and did not capture private and CD4 specificities.

The TCR library protocol attached unique molecular identifiers to the individual cDNA molecules. Using its own MiXCR run on the 5' RACE reads, TCRdb lists one record per CDR3 protein. The data show 15,000 to 20,000 distinct CDR3 sequences, approximately 4.7% seen once. The table lists this clonotype with a few counts. The antigen remains undetermined. Trimming took 2 bases from V and 9 from J, leaving 12 bases between them. CDR1 and CDR2 from the germline V gene are SGHDT and YYEEEE. This CDR3 contains 13 residues. The chain combines TRBV5-6 with TRBJ1-5, with D tentatively TRBD1 (5 bases). The sequence was collected from an adult who was a healthcare worker with PCR-confirmed SARS-CoV-2 infection or an uninfected control (not recorded which). The material sequenced was whole blood. CDR3 loop: CASSFFDGAPQHF. DNA for the CDR3: TGTGCCAGCAGCTTCTTCGACGGGGCGCCCCAGCATTTT. The variable domain in full, with the rest retrieved from reference TRBV5-6 and TRBJ1-5, is DAGVTQSPTHLIKTRGQQVTLRCSPKSGHDTVSWYQQALGQGPQFIFQYYEEEERQRGNFPDRFSGHQFPNYSSELNVNALLLGDSALYLCASSFFDGAPQHFGDGTRLSIL.